Below, one TCR beta chain is given with its context. This record belongs to a study of T cell changes during pregnancy in multiple sclerosis. Unmatched junction bases numbered 14, after V lost 6 bases and J lost 6 bases. The CDR3 is 16 amino acids. CDR1 is SNHLY, CDR2 FYNNEI, per germline. Generated by immunoSEQ multiplex PCR, the TCRdb table keeps only in-frame clones and is missing some. The sample yields around 88,000 clones, about 92% seen once. The origin of this receptor is a female donor with multiple sclerosis, enrolled in a pregnancy study. The source was peripheral blood, collected in the first trimester of pregnancy. J is TRBJ2-3 and V is TRBV2, with TRBD1 identical over 8 bases. The CDR3 bases are TGTGCCAGCAGCGGACAGGGAACTCTTAGAGGGGATACGCAGTATTTT. As protein: CASSGQGTLRGDTQYF.